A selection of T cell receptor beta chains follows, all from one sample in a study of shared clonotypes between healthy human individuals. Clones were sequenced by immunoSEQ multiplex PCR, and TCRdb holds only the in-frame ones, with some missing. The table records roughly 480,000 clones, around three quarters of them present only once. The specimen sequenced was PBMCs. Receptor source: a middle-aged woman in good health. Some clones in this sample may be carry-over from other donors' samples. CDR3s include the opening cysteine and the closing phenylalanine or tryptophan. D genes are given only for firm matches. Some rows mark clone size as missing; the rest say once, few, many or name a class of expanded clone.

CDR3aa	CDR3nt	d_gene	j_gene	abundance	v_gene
CSVRGKNTGELFF	TGCAGCGTCAGGGGAAAGAACACCGGGGAGCTGTTTTTT	.	TRBJ2-2	once	TRBV29-1
CASSESRGGREIQYF	TGCGCCAGCAGTGAGTCCCGGGGTGGTCGAGAGATCCAGTACTTC	.	TRBJ2-5	.	TRBV10-2
CASSVGPGQGRNEQFF	TGTGCCAGCAGCGTAGGGCCGGGACAGGGCAGGAATGAGCAGTTCTTC	TRBD1	TRBJ2-1	.	TRBV9
CASSLREKLFF	TGTGCCAGCAGTTTGAGAGAAAAACTGTTTTTT	.	TRBJ1-4	.	TRBV28
CASSAGQGWGSGNTIYF	TGCGCCAGCAGCGCCGGACAGGGATGGGGTTCTGGAAACACCATATATTTT	TRBD1	TRBJ1-3	once	TRBV5-1
CASSSPTSGSYEQYF	TGTGCCAGCAGTTCCCCGACTAGCGGCTCCTACGAGCAGTACTTC	TRBD2	TRBJ2-7	.	TRBV27
CASSLSSGRDYGYTF	TGTGCCAGCAGCCTTAGCTCCGGGAGGGACTATGGCTACACCTTC	.	TRBJ1-2	once	TRBV4-2
CASSGPSGRAGYF	TGTGCCAGCAGTGGGCCTAGCGGGAGGGCCGGGTACTTC	TRBD2	TRBJ2-4	.	TRBV2
CASSPSQEVWGYEQYF	TGTGCCAGCTCACCGAGCCAGGAGGTCTGGGGCTACGAGCAGTACTTC	.	TRBJ2-7	.	TRBV18
CASTSGIRWAAYEQYF	TGTGCCAGCACTTCGGGCATCAGGTGGGCGGCCTACGAGCAGTACTTC	.	TRBJ2-7	.	TRBV2
CSAGGWNQPQHF	TGCAGCGCAGGGGGTTGGAATCAGCCCCAGCATTTT	TRBD1	TRBJ1-5	.	TRBV29-1
CASGRQLQETQYF	TGTGCCAGCGGACGACAGTTACAAGAGACCCAGTACTTC	.	TRBJ2-5	.	TRBV6-5
CASSPRDSVSPLHF	TGTGCCAGCTCACCCCGGGACAGTGTTTCACCCCTCCACTTT	TRBD1	TRBJ1-6	.	TRBV18
CASSRGQGVGGYQETQYF	TGTGCCAGCAGCCGGGGACAGGGAGTGGGTGGGTACCAAGAGACCCAGTACTTC	TRBD1	TRBJ2-5	.	TRBV5-4
CASSAGTQQETQYF	TGTGCCAGCAGTGCCGGGACACAACAAGAGACCCAGTACTTC	.	TRBJ2-5	.	TRBV2
CGTRVRGTSGITGELFF	TGCGGAACCCGCGTTCGTGGGACTAGCGGGATCACCGGGGAGCTGTTTTTT	TRBD2	TRBJ2-2	.	TRBV29-1
CASSIWQSNTEAFF	TGTGCCAGTAGTATTTGGCAATCGAACACTGAAGCTTTCTTT	.	TRBJ1-1	.	TRBV19
CASSQLAGIGGSYNEQFF	TGTGCCAGCAGCCAACTAGCGGGAATAGGCGGCTCCTACAATGAGCAGTTCTTC	TRBD2	TRBJ2-1	.	TRBV14
CASSSKPSGGLGEKLFF	TGTGCCAGCAGCTCTAAACCGTCAGGGGGCTTGGGTGAAAAACTGTTTTTT	TRBD1	TRBJ1-4	few	TRBV7-9
CATQVGTEAFF	TGTGCCACACAGGTCGGCACTGAAGCTTTCTTT	.	TRBJ1-1	few	TRBV25-1
CASSLSRQDEQYF	TGTGCCAGCAGTCTGTCCCGCCAAGACGAGCAGTACTTC	.	TRBJ2-7	few	TRBV28
CASSMGRPRPEYGYTF	TGTGCCAGTAGTATGGGCAGACCACGTCCGGAGTATGGCTACACCTTC	.	TRBJ1-2	.	TRBV19
CASSFRLVGYNEQFF	TGTGCCAGCAGCTTTCGGCTAGTCGGCTACAATGAGCAGTTCTTC	.	TRBJ2-1	.	TRBV11-2
CASSVAVNEQFF	TGCGCCAGCAGTGTAGCGGTAAATGAGCAGTTCTTC	.	TRBJ2-1	.	TRBV10-2
CASSPGQGRVVKIYEQYF	TGTGCCAGCAGCCCCGGACAGGGAAGGGTCGTCAAAATTTACGAGCAGTACTTC	TRBD1	TRBJ2-7	.	TRBV7-2
CASSLASSYEQYF	TGTGCCAGCAGCTTAGCTAGCTCCTACGAGCAGTACTTC	.	TRBJ2-7	.	TRBV7-9
CASSFGLAGVAGELFF	TGTGCCAGCAGCTTCGGACTAGCGGGAGTGGCCGGGGAGCTGTTTTTT	TRBD2	TRBJ2-2	.	TRBV7-2
CASSLSGWSSGNTIYF	TGTGCCAGCAGCTTGTCCGGTTGGAGCTCTGGAAACACCATATATTTT	.	TRBJ1-3	.	TRBV5-6
CASSLRTGPTDTQYF	TGTGCCAGCAGCCTCCGGACAGGGCCCACAGATACGCAGTATTTT	TRBD1	TRBJ2-3	.	TRBV5-6
CASSYNDVYNEQFF	TGTGCCAGCAGTTACAACGACGTATACAATGAGCAGTTCTTC	.	TRBJ2-1	many	TRBV6-6
CASSAQGASYNEQFF	TGTGCCAGCTCCGCACAGGGAGCCTCCTACAATGAGCAGTTCTTC	.	TRBJ2-1	.	TRBV18
CASSLLGQIGQETQYF	TGTGCCAGCAGCTTACTTGGCCAAATTGGGCAAGAGACCCAGTACTTC	.	TRBJ2-5	.	TRBV7-3
CASSSTRKSTGPEQYF	TGTGCCAGCAGTTCTACCCGAAAGTCGACAGGGCCCGAGCAGTACTTC	TRBD1	TRBJ2-7	.	TRBV28
CASSLIGDGEAFF	TGTGCCAGCAGCTTAATTGGGGACGGTGAAGCTTTCTTT	.	TRBJ1-1	.	TRBV7-9
CASNTGRGLVQPQHF	TGTGCCAGTAACACGGGCAGGGGGCTCGTTCAGCCCCAGCATTTT	TRBD1	TRBJ1-5	.	TRBV19
CASSWWGRGQETQYF	TGTGCCAGCAGCTGGTGGGGACGAGGCCAAGAGACCCAGTACTTC	.	TRBJ2-5	.	TRBV7-2
CASSLAIGQGSDNEQFF	TGTGCCAGCAGCTTAGCCATTGGACAGGGGAGCGACAATGAGCAGTTCTTC	TRBD1	TRBJ2-1	.	TRBV11-2
CASSLLGLYTGELFF	TGTGCCAGCAGCTTATTGGGTCTGTACACCGGGGAGCTGTTTTTT	.	TRBJ2-2	few	TRBV7-9
CASSPRQGRRIETQYF	TGTGCCAGCAGCCCCCGCCAGGGGCGGAGGATAGAGACCCAGTACTTC	.	TRBJ2-5	.	TRBV7-9
CASSPQGTPPGEQYF	TGTGCCAGCTCACCACAAGGGACCCCGCCGGGGGAGCAGTACTTC	.	TRBJ2-7	.	TRBV18
CASSLDGLAAYNEQFF	TGCGCCAGCAGCTTGGATGGGCTAGCGGCTTACAATGAGCAGTTCTTC	TRBD2	TRBJ2-1	once	TRBV5-1
CASSQRQGYGYTF	TGCGCCAGCAGCCAGCGACAGGGTTATGGCTACACCTTC	TRBD1	TRBJ1-2	.	TRBV5-1
CASSPRVHEQFF	TGTGCCAGTAGTCCTAGGGTCCATGAGCAGTTCTTC	.	TRBJ2-1	.	TRBV19
CASSLNVGLGGELFF	TGTGCCAGCAGCTTAAATGTGGGACTGGGCGGGGAGCTGTTTTTT	.	TRBJ2-2	.	TRBV7-3